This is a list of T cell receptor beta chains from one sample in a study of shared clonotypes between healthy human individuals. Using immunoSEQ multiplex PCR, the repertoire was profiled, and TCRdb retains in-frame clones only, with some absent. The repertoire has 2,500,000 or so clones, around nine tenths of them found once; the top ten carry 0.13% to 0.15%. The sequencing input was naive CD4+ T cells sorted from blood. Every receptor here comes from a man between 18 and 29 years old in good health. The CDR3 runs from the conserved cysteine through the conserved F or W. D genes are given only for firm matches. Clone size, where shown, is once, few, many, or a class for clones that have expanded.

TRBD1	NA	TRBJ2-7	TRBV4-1	TGCGCCAGCAGCCAATACGGGACAGGGGGCTACGAGCAGTACTTC	CASSQYGTGGYEQYF
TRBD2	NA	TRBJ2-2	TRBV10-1	TGCGCCAGCAGTGAGTCGGGGCGGGGGAGGACCGGGGAGCTGTTTTTT	CASSESGRGRTGELFF
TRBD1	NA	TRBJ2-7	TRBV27	TGTGCCAGCAGTTCCTCCCTTGGGACAGTTTCCTACGAGCAGTACTTC	CASSSSLGTVSYEQYF
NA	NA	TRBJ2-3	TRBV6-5	TGTGCCAGCACCCTTCGGAGCACAGATACGCAGTATTTT	CASTLRSTDTQYF
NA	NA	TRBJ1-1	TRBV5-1	TGCGCCAGCAGCCCGGGTTGGGGGCCTGAAGCTTTCTTT	CASSPGWGPEAFF
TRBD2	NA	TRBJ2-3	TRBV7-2	TGTGCCAGCAGCCGGGAGGTAGATACGCAGTATTTT	CASSREVDTQYF
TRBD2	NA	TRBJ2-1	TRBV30	TGTGCCTGGGGGGGGGACTACAATGAGCAGTTCTTC	CAWGGDYNEQFF
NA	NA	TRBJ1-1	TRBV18	TGTGCCAGCTCATACGGACAGTCGAACACTGAAGCTTTCTTT	CASSYGQSNTEAFF
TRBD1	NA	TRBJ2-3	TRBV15	TGTGCCACCAGCAGAGCCGGGACAGGGGGGCCAGATACGCAGTATTTT	CATSRAGTGGPDTQYF
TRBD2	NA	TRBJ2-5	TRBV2	TGTGCCAGCAGTGAAGCGTTGCTAGCGGACCCCCAAGAGACCCAGTACTTC	CASSEALLADPQETQYF
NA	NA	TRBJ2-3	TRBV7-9	TGTGCCAGCAGCTTAGGTTTGCGGCAGGCCGGAACAGATACGCAGTATTTT	CASSLGLRQAGTDTQYF
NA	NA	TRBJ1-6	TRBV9	TGTGCCAGCAGCGAACAGGGAACAAATAATTCACCCCTCCACTTT	CASSEQGTNNSPLHF
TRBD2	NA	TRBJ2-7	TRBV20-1	TGCAGTGCCCTCGGGGGGGCGGAGCAGTACTTC	CSALGGAEQYF
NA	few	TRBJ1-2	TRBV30	TGTGCCTTCAAACTTCCGAGGATTAACTATGGCTACACCTTC	CAFKLPRINYGYTF
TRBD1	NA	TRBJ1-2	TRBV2	TGTGCCAGCAGTGGTAACAGGGGTGGGTATGGCTACACCTTC	CASSGNRGGYGYTF
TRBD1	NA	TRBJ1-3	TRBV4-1	TGCGCCAGCAGCCAAGAAGGGACAGGGGCTGGAAACACCATATATTTT	CASSQEGTGAGNTIYF
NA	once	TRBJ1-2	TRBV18	TGTGCCAGCTCAACTCCTAACTATGGCTACACCTTC	CASSTPNYGYTF
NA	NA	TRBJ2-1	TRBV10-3	TGTGCCATCAGCGACCTAGCGTTAGGTGAGCAGTTCTTC	CAISDLALGEQFF
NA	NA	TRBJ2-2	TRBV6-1	TGTGCCAGCAGTATCAGCACCGGGGAGCTGTTTTTT	CASSISTGELFF
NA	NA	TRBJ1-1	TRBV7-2	TGTGCCAGCAGCTCCTACTGGACAGTGATGAACACTGAAGCTTTCTTT	CASSSYWTVMNTEAFF
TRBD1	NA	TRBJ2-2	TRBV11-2	TGTGCCAGCAGCCCCGGACAGGGACTGAACACCGGGGAGCTGTTTTTT	CASSPGQGLNTGELFF
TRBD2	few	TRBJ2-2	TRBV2	TGTGCCAGCAGTAGGGTGAGACTAGCGGGGGTGAACGCGAACACCGGGGAGCTGTTTTTT	CASSRVRLAGVNANTGELFF
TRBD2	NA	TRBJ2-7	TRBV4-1	TGCGCCAGCAGCCAAGCGGGAGGATCCTACGAGCAGTACTTC	CASSQAGGSYEQYF
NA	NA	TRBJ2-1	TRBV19	TGTGCCAGTAGTATTGGGCGCGATGAGCAGTTCTTC	CASSIGRDEQFF
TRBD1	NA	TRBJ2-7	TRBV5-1	TGCGCCAGCAGCTCGACAGGGTCCCCCTACGAGCAGTACTTC	CASSSTGSPYEQYF
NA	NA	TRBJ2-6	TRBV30	TGTGCCTGGAGTGTATCAGGTGCCAACGTCCTGACTTTC	CAWSVSGANVLTF
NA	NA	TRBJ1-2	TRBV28	TGTGCCAGCAGTCTAGACCGGGACACCTATGGCTACACCTTC	CASSLDRDTYGYTF
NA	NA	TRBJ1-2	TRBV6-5	TGTGCCAGCAGTTATAGGGGGGGGTATGGCTACACCTTC	CASSYRGGYGYTF
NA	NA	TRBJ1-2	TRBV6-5	TGTGCCAGCAGTTACAGGGGGTATGGCTACACCTTC	CASSYRGYGYTF
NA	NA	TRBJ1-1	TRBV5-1	TGCGCCAGCAGCTTGCCCGGGTCGGGGACTGAAGCTTTCTTT	CASSLPGSGTEAFF
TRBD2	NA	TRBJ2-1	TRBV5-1	TGCGCCAGCAGCTCCCAGGGACTAGCGGGAGGAGGGGACAATGAGCAGTTCTTC	CASSSQGLAGGGDNEQFF
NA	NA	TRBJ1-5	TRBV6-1	TGTGCCAGCAGTGCGGTCAGGGAGGGAGGAAATCAGCCCCAGCATTTT	CASSAVREGGNQPQHF
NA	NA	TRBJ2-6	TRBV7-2	TGTGCCAGCAGACGACCTGGGGCCAACGTCCTGACTTTC	CASRRPGANVLTF
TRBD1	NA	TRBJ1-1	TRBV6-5	TGTGCCAGCAGTTCAGGGGGTCTCGCTTTCTTT	CASSSGGLAFF
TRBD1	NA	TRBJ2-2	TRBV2	TGTGCCAGCAGGACGGGACAGGGGAGCACCGGGGAGCTGTTTTTT	CASRTGQGSTGELFF
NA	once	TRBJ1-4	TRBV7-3	TGTGCCAGCAGCCCTTTTGGGGGGACAACTAATGAAAAACTGTTTTTT	CASSPFGGTTNEKLFF
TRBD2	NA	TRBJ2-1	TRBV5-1	TGCGCCAGCAGCTTGGAGGGACTATCCTACAATGAGCAGTTCTTC	CASSLEGLSYNEQFF